A selection of T cell receptor beta chains follows, all from one sample in a study of CD8+ T cells in alopecia areata. Some clones are missing from TCRdb's copy, which holds only in-frame ones; the method was immunoSEQ multiplex PCR. The table has over 150,000 clones, around three fifths seen once. This specimen consisted of CD8+ T cells sorted from blood, obtained at week 24, from a patient treated with tofacitinib. The receptors stem from a human donor with alopecia areata. The CDR3 runs from the conserved cysteine through the conserved F or W. A D gene is named only where the DNA matches it firmly. Not all rows give a size; the values are once, few, many and, for expanded clones, a class.

j_gene | d_gene | len | v_gene | abundance | CDR3aa | CDR3nt
TRBJ2-2 | TRBD2 | 12 | TRBV2 | few | CASPGGTGELFF | TGTGCCAGCCCGGGGGGAACCGGGGAGCTGTTTTTT
TRBJ1-6 | NA | 15 | TRBV5-1 | few | CASSLTNGPGSPLHF | TGCGCCAGCAGCCTAACAAATGGACCGGGGTCACCCCTCCACTTT
TRBJ2-3 | NA | 12 | TRBV2 | NA | CASYRTVDTQYF | TGTGCCAGCTACCGTACTGTGGATACGCAGTATTTT
TRBJ1-1 | NA | 14 | TRBV13 | NA | CASSLPDMNTEAFF | TGTGCCAGCAGCTTACCAGACATGAACACTGAAGCTTTCTTT
TRBJ1-2 | TRBD1 | 17 | TRBV9 | NA | CASSGNPTGDRNYGYTF | TGTGCCAGCAGCGGAAACCCGACAGGGGATAGGAACTATGGCTACACCTTC
TRBJ1-5 | NA | 13 | TRBV5-1 | NA | CASSKDSNQPQHF | TGCGCCAGCAGCAAGGACAGTAATCAGCCCCAGCATTTT
TRBJ1-6 | NA | 17 | TRBV23-1 | NA | CASSQSLLWGRDSPLHF | TGCGCCAGCAGTCAATCCCTCCTTTGGGGGAGGGATTCACCCCTCCACTTT
TRBJ2-1 | NA | 12 | TRBV4-1 | NA | CASSRGGYEQFF | TGCGCCAGCAGCCGGGGCGGGTATGAGCAGTTCTTC
TRBJ2-5 | NA | 14 | TRBV13 | NA | CASTDETGDKTQYF | TGTGCCAGCACGGACGAAACAGGAGACAAGACCCAGTACTTC
TRBJ1-1 | NA | 13 | TRBV15 | once | CATSGDRVTEAFF | TGTGCCACCAGCGGGGATCGAGTCACTGAAGCTTTCTTT
TRBJ2-5 | NA | 16 | TRBV7-2 | NA | CASSPGLKLYQETQYF | TGTGCCAGCAGCCCAGGACTAAAACTTTACCAAGAGACCCAGTACTTC
TRBJ2-1 | TRBD2 | 13 | TRBV7-9 | few | CASSSSGDGEQFF | TGTGCCAGCAGCTCGAGCGGGGACGGTGAGCAGTTCTTC
TRBJ1-2 | TRBD1 | 14 | TRBV5-1 | NA | CASSSRQGTDGYTF | TGCGCCAGCAGCTCGCGACAGGGGACCGATGGCTACACCTTC
TRBJ1-6 | TRBD1 | 15 | TRBV29-1 | NA | CSVETGGIQHSPLHF | TGCAGCGTTGAGACAGGGGGCATTCAACATTCACCCCTCCACTTT
TRBJ1-5 | NA | 12 | TRBV5-6 | NA | CASSFRGQPQHF | TGTGCCAGCAGCTTCCGGGGTCAGCCCCAGCATTTT
TRBJ1-1 | TRBD1 | 14 | TRBV7-9 | NA | CASSLGQLNTEAFF | TGTGCCAGCAGCTTGGGACAGCTGAACACTGAAGCTTTCTTT
TRBJ1-1 | NA | 10 | TRBV27 | once | CASGPGQAFF | TGTGCCAGCGGCCCTGGACAGGCTTTCTTT
TRBJ1-3 | TRBD1 | 15 | TRBV9 | few | CASSVDTGAGNTIYF | TGTGCCAGCAGCGTAGACACAGGGGCCGGAAACACCATATATTTT
TRBJ1-1 | TRBD1 | 12 | TRBV29-1 | few | CSGRQGKSEAFF | TGCAGCGGACGACAGGGGAAGTCTGAAGCTTTCTTT
TRBJ1-1 | TRBD1 | 15 | TRBV5-6 | few | CASSLGTGVNTEAFF | TGTGCCAGCAGCTTGGGAACAGGGGTGAACACTGAAGCTTTCTTT
TRBJ2-5 | NA | 16 | TRBV29-1 | NA | CSVEERGGRNQETQYF | TGCAGCGTTGAAGAGAGGGGAGGCAGGAACCAAGAGACCCAGTACTTC
TRBJ1-1 | NA | 14 | TRBV29-1 | NA | CSVDGETAVDGAFF | TGCAGCGTTGATGGGGAGACGGCTGTTGACGGAGCTTTCTTT
TRBJ1-1 | NA | 15 | TRBV21-1 | NA | CASSARRGKPDEAFF | TGTGCCAGCAGCGCTCGTCGTGGTAAGCCCGATGAAGCTTTCTTT
TRBJ2-5 | TRBD2 | 20 | TRBV30 | NA | CAWRGRGRLAGGPWQETQYF | TGTGCCTGGAGGGGAAGGGGTAGACTAGCGGGGGGGCCCTGGCAAGAGACCCAGTACTTC
TRBJ2-5 | NA | 10 | TRBV6-5 | NA | CASSGETQYF | TGTGCCAGCAGTGGCGAGACCCAGTACTTC
TRBJ1-2 | TRBD1 | 11 | TRBV20-1 | NA | CSARDSLGYTF | TGCAGTGCACGGGACAGTCTAGGCTACACCTTC
TRBJ2-2 | NA | 14 | TRBV4-1 | once | CASSQVRWTGELFF | TGCGCCAGCAGCCAAGTCCGGTGGACCGGGGAGCTGTTTTTT
TRBJ2-7 | NA | 15 | TRBV11-2 | NA | CASSLVHRGGDEQYF | TGTGCCAGCAGCTTAGTCCACAGGGGAGGGGACGAGCAGTACTTC